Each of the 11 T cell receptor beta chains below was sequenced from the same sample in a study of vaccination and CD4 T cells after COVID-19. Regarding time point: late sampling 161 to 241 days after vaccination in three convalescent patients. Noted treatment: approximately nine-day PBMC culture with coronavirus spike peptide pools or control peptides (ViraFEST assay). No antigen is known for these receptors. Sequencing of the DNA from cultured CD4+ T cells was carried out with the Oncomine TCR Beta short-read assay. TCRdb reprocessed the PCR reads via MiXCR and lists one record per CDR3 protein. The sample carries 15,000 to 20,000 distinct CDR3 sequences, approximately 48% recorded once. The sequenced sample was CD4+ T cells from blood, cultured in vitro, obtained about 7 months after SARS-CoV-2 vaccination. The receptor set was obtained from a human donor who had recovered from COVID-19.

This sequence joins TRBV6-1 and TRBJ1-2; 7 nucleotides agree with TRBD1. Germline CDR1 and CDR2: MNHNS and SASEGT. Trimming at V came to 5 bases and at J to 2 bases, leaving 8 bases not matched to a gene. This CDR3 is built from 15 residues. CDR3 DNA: TGTGCCAGCAGTCCCGTGACAGGGACCAACTATGGCTACACCTTC. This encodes CASSPVTGTNYGYTF.

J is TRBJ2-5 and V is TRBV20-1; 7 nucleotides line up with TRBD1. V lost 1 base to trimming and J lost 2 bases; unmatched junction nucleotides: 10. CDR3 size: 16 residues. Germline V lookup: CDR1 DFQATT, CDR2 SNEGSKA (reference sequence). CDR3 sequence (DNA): TGCAGTGCTAGAGGCAGGGAAACAGGGGATCAAGAGACCCAGTACTTC. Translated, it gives CSARGRETGDQETQYF.

CDR3 region: CASSEDGYQPQHF. CDR3 bases: TGTGCCAGCAGCGAGGACGGTTATCAGCCCCAGCATTTT. This chain links TRBV28 with TRBJ1-5; D not certain. Germline CDR1 is MDHEN and CDR2 is SYDVKM. V was clipped by 6 bases and J by 5 bases, with 11 bases between them. This CDR3 region has 13 residues. The full variable domain, in which reference TRBV28 and TRBJ1-5 provide the parts outside the CDR3, is DVKVTQSSRYLVKRTGEKVFLECVQDMDHENMFWYRQDPGLGLRLIYFSYDVKMKEKGDIPEGYSVSREKKERFSLILESASTNQTSMYLCASSEDGYQPQHFGDGTRLSIL.

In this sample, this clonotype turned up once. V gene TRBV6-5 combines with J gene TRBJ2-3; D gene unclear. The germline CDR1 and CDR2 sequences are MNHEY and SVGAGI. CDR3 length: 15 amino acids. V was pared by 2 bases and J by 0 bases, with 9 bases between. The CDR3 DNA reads TGTGCCAGCAGTTACGGGTCGACTAGCACAGATACGCAGTATTTT. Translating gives CASSYGSTSTDTQYF.

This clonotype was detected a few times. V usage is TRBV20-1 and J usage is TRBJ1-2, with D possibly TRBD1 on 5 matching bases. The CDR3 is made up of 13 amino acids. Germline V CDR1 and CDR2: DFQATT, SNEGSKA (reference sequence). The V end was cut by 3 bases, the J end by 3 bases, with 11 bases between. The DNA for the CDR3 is TGCAGTGCTAGTGAAGGGGAAGACTATGGCTACACCTTC. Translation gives CSASEGEDYGYTF.

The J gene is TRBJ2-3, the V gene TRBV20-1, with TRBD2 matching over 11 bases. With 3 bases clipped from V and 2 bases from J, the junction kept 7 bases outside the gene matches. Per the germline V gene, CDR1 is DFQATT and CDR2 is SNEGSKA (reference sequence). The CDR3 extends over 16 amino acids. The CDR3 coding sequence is TGCAGTGCTAGGCTCTTTAGCGGGGGGGCCACAGATACGCAGTATTTT. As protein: CSARLFSGGATDTQYF.

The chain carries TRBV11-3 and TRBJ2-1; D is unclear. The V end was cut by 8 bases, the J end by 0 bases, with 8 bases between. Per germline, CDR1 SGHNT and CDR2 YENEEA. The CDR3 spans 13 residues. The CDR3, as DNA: TGTGCCAGCGCAGAGGACTCCTACAATGAGCAGTTCTTC. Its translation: CASAEDSYNEQFF. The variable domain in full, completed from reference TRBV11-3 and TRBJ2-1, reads EAGVVQSPRYKIIEKKQPVAFWCNPISGHNTLYWYLQNLGQGPELLIRYENEEAVDDSQLPKDRFSAERLKGVDSTLKIQPAELGDSAVYLCASAEDSYNEQFFGPGTRLTVL.

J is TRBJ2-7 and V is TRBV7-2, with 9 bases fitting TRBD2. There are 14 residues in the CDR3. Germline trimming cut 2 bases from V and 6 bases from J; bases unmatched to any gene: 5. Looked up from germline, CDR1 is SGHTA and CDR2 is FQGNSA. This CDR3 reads CASSLTKREVEQYF. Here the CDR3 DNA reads TGTGCCAGCAGCTTAACAAAGCGGGAGGTCGAGCAGTACTTC.

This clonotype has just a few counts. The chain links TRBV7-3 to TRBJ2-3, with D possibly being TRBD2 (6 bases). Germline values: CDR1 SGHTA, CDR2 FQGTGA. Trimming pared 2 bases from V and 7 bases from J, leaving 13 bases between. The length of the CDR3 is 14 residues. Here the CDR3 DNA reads TGTGCCAGCAGCTTAGTGGGGGGAGTGAATACGCAGTATTTT. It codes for CASSLVGGVNTQYF.

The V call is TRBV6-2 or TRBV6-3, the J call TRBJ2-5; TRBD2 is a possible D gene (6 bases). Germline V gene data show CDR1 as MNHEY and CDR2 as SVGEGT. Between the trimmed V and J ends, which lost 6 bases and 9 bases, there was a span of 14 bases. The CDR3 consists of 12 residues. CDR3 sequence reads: CASSPPRLAQYF. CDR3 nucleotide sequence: TGTGCCAGCAGCCCCCCGCGACTAGCCCAGTACTTC.

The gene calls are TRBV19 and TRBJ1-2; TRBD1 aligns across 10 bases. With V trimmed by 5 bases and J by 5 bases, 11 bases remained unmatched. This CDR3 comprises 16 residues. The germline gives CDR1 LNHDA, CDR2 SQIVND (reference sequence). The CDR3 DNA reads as TGTGCCAGTAGTGCCGAGACAGGGGGCGGGGGATATGGCTACACCTTC. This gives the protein CASSAETGGGGYGYTF.